This passage covers 9 T cell receptor beta chains from one sample sequenced in a study of PD-L1 blockade in urothelial cancer. Assay used: immunoSEQ multiplex PCR; TCRdb lists only in-frame clones, some missing. Of about 84,000 clones listed, around 76% are singletons. Source: PBMCs, taken around atezolizumab (anti-PD-L1) treatment. These receptors were taken from a man between 65 and 85 years old with urothelial cancer.

V and J are TRBV2 and TRBJ2-7; 9 bases fit TRBD2. With 3 bases clipped from V and 3 bases from J, the junction kept 9 bases outside the gene matches. Germline CDR1 SNHLY, CDR2 FYNNEI. This CDR3 region has 16 residues. Here the CDR3 DNA reads TGTGCCAGCAGTGAGACGAGGCTAGCGGGGAGCTACGAGCAGTACTTC. Amino acid sequence: CASSETRLAGSYEQYF. Full variable domain (missing parts from reference TRBV2 and TRBJ2-7): EPEVTQTPSHQVTQMGQEVILRCVPISNHLYFYWYRQILGQKVEFLVSFYNNEISEKSEIFDDQFSVERPDGSNFTLKIRSTKLEDSAMYFCASSETRLAGSYEQYFGPGTRLTVT.

The chain couples TRBV7-8 to TRBJ2-2; no definite D call. Germline CDR1 reads SGHVS; CDR2 reads FQNEAQ. Trimming cost V 4 bases and J 7 bases, with 13 bases left between them. There are 14 residues in the CDR3. The CDR3 sequence is CASSYSSPGGELFF. Here the CDR3 DNA reads TGTGCCAGCAGCTACTCCTCTCCGGGCGGGGAGCTGTTTTTT.

The rearrangement joins TRBV5-5 to TRBJ2-1; 9 nucleotides line up with TRBD1. V lost 5 bases and J lost 2; bases outside the gene matches: 5. The CDR3 totals 15 residues. The V gene's germline CDR1 is SGHKS and CDR2 YYEKEE (reference sequence). The CDR3 nucleotides are TGTGCCAGCAGGCCGGGACAGGGTACCTACAATGAGCAGTTCTTC. This encodes CASRPGQGTYNEQFF.

This chain joins TRBV5-8 and TRBJ2-7; tentative D call: TRBD1 (6 bases). CDR1 is SGHTS and CDR2 is YDEGEE in the germline V gene. Deletions cut 4 bases from V and 3 bases from J, with 14 bases between. The CDR3 sequence is 14 residues long. The CDR3 protein is CASSVDRPGYEQYF. DNA for the CDR3: TGTGCCAGCAGCGTAGACAGGCCAGGCTACGAGCAGTACTTC.

The V gene is TRBV12-5, the J gene TRBJ2-1; no definite D call. This CDR3 has 13 amino acids. Germline CDR1 reads LGHNT; CDR2 reads FRNRAP. Between the trimmed V and J ends, which lost 0 bases and 7 bases, there was a span of 7 bases. The CDR3 reads CASGLVNKNEQFF. The CDR3, as DNA: TGTGCTAGTGGTTTGGTAAACAAGAATGAGCAGTTCTTC.

The chain carries TRBV9 and TRBJ1-3, with D possibly TRBD1 on 6 matching bases. CDR1 and CDR2 from the germline V gene are SGDLS and YYNGEE. This CDR3 is built from 16 residues. With 0 bases removed from V and 0 bases from J, the gap between germline ends came to 10 bases. Written as DNA, the CDR3 is TGTGCCAGCAGCGTAGGGGAGGGGGGCTCTGGAAACACCATATATTTT. This translates into CASSVGEGGSGNTIYF. Full variable domain (remainder filled in from reference TRBV9 and TRBJ1-3): DSGVTQTPKHLITATGQRVTLRCSPRSGDLSVYWYQQSLDQGLQFLIQYYNGEERAKGNILERFSAQQFPDLHSELNLSSLELGDSALYFCASSVGEGGSGNTIYFGEGSWLTVV.

This chain joins TRBV6-5 and TRBJ1-3; D uncertain. The CDR3 loop spans 15 amino acids. Germline V lookup: CDR1 MNHEY, CDR2 SVGAGI. With 6 bases removed from V and 2 bases from J, the gap between germline ends came to 14 bases. The CDR3 region is CASSNSPIPGNTIYF. CDR3 bases: TGTGCCAGCAGCAACTCCCCCATTCCTGGAAACACCATATATTTT.

The chain has TRBV11-3 and TRBJ2-7, with TRBD1 matching 7 bases. Germline CDR1 SGHNT, CDR2 YENEEA. The CDR3 runs to 12 residues. Germline trimming cut 8 bases from V and 0 bases from J; bases unmatched to any gene: 1. The CDR3: CASRQGSYEQYF. CDR3 bases: TGTGCCAGCCGACAGGGCTCCTACGAGCAGTACTTC.

The chain couples TRBV6-5 to TRBJ2-7, with 8 bases aligning to TRBD1. This CDR3 is built from 14 residues. Germline V gives CDR1 MNHEY, CDR2 SVGAGI. The trim removed 4 bases at V and 7 bases at J, leaving 9 bases unmatched. In DNA form, the CDR3 reads TGTGCCAGCAGTTTAAGCACAGGGGGAGGAGAGCAGTACTTC. Translated: CASSLSTGGGEQYF.